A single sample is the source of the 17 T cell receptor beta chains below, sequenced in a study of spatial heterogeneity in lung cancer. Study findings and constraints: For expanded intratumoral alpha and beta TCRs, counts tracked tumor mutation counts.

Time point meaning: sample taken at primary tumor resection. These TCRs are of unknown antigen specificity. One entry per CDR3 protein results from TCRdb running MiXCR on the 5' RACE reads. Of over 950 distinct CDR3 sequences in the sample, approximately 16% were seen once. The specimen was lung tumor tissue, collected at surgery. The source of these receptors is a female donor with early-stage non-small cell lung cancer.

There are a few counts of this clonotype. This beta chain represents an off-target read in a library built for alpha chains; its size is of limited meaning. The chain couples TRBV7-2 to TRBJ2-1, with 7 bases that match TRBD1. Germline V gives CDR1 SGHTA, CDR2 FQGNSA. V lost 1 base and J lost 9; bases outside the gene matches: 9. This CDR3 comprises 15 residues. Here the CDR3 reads CASSLGGGPPTEQFF. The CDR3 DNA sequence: TGTGCCAGCAGCTTAGGAGGGGGCCCTCCCACTGAGCAGTTCTTC.

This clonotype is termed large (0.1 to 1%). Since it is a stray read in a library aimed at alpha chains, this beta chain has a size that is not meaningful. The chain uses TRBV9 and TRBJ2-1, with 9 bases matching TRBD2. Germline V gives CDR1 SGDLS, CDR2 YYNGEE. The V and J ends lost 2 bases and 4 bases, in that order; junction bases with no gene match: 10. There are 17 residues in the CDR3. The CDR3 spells CASSVEQRGVYYNEQFF. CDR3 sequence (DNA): TGTGCCAGCAGCGTTGAACAGCGGGGGGTCTATTACAATGAGCAGTTCTTC.

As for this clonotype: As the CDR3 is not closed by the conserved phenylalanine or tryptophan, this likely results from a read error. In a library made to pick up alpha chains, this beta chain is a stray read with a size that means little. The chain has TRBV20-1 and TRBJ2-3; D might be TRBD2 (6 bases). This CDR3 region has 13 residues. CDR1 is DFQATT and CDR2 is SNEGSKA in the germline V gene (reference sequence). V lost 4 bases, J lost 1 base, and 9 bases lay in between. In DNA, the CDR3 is TGCAGTGCTAACGGCGGGGGCACAGATACGCAGTATTCT. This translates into CSANGGGTDTQYS.

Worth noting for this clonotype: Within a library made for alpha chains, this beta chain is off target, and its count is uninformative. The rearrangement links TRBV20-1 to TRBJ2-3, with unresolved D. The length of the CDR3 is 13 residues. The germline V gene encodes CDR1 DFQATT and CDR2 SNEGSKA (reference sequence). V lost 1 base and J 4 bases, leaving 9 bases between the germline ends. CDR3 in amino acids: CSARGPIADTQYF. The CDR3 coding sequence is TGCAGTGCTAGAGGCCCCATCGCAGATACGCAGTATTTT.

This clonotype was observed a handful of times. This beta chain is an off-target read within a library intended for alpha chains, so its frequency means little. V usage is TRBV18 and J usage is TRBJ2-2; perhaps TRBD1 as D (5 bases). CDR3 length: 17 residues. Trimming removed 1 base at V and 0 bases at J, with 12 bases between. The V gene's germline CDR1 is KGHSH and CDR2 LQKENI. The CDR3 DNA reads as TGTGCCAGCTCACCACGCGCCGACAGCGCGAACACCGGGGAGCTGTTTTTT. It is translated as CASSPRADSANTGELFF.

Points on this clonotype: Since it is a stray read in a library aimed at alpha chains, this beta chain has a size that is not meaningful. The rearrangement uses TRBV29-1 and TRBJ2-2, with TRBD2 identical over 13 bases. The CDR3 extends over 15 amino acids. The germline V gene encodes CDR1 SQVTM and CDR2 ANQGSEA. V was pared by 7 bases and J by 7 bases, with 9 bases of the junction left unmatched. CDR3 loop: CSGGLAGVSGGELFF. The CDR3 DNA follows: TGCAGCGGCGGACTAGCGGGAGTTTCAGGCGGGGAGCTGTTTTTT.

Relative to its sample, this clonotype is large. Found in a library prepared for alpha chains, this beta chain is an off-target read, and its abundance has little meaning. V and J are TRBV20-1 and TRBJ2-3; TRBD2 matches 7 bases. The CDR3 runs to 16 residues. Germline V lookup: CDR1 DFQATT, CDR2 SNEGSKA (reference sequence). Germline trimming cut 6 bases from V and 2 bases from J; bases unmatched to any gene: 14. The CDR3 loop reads CSAQGASGSNTDTQYF. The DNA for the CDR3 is TGCAGTGCCCAAGGCGCTAGCGGTTCCAACACAGATACGCAGTATTTT.

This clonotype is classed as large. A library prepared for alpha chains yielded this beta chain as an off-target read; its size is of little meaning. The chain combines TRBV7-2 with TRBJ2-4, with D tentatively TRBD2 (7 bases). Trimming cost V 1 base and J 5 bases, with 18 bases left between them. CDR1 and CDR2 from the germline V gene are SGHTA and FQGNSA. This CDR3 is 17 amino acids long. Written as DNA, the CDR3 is TGTGCCAGCAGCTTAGTATCGGTGGCGGGGGCCCAAAACATTCAGTACTTC. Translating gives CASSLVSVAGAQNIQYF. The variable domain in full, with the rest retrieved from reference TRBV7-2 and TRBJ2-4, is GAGVSQSPSNKVTEKGKDVELRCDPISGHTALYWYRQSLGQGLEFLIYFQGNSAPDKSGLPSDRFSAERTGGSVSTLTIQRTQQEDSAVYLCASSLVSVAGAQNIQYFGAGTRLSVL.

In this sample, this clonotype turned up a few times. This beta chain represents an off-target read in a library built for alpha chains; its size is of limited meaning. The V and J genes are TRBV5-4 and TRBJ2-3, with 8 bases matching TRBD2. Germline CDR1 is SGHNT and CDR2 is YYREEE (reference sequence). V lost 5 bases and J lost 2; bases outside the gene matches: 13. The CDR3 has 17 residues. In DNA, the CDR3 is TGTGCCAGCAGAGAGAACCGGGGGGGACCCCCCACAGATACGCAGTATTTT. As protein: CASRENRGGPPTDTQYF.

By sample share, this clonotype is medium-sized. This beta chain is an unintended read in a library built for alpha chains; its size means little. For the CDR3, the DNA is TGTGCCAGCAGCTTAATTCCCTGGAACGGACAGGGGAGCACTCTCCTCGAGACCCAGTACTTC. This translates into CASSLIPWNGQGSTLLETQYF. V is TRBV7-2 and J is TRBJ2-5; the match to TRBD1 covers 9 bases. The CDR3 covers 21 residues. The germline V gene has CDR1 SGHTA and CDR2 FQGNSA. J gave up 5 bases and V 2 bases, and 24 bases lay outside the gene matches.

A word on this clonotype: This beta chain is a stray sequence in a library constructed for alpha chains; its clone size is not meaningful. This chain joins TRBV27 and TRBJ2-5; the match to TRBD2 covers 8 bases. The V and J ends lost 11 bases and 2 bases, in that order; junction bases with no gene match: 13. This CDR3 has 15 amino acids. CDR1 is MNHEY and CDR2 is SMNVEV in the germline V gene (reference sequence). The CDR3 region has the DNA TGTGCCCGCGACCAGGGGCGGGGGGATCAAGAGACCCAGTACTTC. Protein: CARDQGRGDQETQYF.

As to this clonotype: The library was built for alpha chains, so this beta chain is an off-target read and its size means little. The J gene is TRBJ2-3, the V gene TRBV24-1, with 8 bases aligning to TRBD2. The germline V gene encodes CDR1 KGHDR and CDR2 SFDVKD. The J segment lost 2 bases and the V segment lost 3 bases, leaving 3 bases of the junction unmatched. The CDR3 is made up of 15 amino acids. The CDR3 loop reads CATSDRGGYTDTQYF. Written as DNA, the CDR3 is TGTGCCACCAGTGATCGGGGGGGATACACAGATACGCAGTATTTT.

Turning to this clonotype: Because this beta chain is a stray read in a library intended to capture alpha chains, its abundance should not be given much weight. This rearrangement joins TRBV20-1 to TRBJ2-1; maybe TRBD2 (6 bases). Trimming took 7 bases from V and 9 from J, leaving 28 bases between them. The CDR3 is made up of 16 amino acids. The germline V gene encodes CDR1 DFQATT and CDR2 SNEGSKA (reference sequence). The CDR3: CSVFSGLEAAGREQFF. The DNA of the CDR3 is TGCAGTGTATTTAGCGGTCTAGAGGCCGCGGGTCGTGAGCAGTTCTTC.

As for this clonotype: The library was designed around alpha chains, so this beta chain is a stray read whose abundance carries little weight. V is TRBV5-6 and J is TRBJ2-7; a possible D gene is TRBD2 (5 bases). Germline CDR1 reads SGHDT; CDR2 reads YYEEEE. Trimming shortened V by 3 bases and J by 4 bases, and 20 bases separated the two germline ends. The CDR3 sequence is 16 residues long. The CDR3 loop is CASSYQWLASSYEQYF. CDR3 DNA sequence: TGTGCCAGCAGCTACCAGTGGCTAGCTAGTTCATACGAGCAGTACTTC.

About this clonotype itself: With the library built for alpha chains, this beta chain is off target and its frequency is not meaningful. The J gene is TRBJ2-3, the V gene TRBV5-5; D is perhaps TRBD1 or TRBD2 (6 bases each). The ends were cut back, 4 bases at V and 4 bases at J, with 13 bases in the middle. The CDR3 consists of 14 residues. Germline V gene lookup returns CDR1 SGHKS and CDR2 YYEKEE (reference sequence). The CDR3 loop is CASSTRGPPDTQYF. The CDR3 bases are TGTGCCAGCAGCACCCGGGGGCCCCCAGATACGCAGTATTTT.

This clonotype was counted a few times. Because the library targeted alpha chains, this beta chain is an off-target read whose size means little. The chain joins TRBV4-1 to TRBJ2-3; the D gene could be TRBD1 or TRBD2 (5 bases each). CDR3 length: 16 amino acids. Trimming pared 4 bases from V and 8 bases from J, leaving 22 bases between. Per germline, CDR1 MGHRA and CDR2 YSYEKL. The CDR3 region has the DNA TGCGCCAGCAGCCCACCGCCGGGACCCCCTGATACTACGCAGTATTTT. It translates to CASSPPPGPPDTTQYF.

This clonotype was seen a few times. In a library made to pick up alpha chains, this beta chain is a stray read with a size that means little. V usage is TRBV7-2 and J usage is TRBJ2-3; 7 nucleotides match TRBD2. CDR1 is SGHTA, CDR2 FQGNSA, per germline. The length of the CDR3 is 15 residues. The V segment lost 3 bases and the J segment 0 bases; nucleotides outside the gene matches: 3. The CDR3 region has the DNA TGTGCCAGCAGCTTGGCTAGCGGAAGCACAGATACGCAGTATTTT. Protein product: CASSLASGSTDTQYF.